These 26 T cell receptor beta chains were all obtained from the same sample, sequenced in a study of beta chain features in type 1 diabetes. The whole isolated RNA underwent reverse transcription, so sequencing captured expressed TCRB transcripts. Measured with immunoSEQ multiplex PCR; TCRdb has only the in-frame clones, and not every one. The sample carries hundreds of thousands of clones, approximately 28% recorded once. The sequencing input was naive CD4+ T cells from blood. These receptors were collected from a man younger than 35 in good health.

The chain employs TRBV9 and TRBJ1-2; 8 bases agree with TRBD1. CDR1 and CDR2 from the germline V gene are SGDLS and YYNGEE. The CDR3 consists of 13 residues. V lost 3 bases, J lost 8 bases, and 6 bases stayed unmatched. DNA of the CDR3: TGTGCCAGCAGCGAAGACAGGGGTAGAGGCTACACCTTC. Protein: CASSEDRGRGYTF.

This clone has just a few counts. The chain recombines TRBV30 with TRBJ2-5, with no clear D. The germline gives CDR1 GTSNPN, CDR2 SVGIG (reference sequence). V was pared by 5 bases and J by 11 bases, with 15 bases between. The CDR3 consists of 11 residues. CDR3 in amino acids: CAWALGREQYF. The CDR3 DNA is TGTGCCTGGGCACTGGGAAGAGAGCAGTACTTC.

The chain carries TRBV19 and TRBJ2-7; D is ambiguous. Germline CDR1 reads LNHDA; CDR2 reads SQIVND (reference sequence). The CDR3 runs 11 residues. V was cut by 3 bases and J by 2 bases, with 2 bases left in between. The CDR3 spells CASSIAYEQYF. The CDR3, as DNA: TGTGCCAGTAGTATTGCCTACGAGCAGTACTTC.

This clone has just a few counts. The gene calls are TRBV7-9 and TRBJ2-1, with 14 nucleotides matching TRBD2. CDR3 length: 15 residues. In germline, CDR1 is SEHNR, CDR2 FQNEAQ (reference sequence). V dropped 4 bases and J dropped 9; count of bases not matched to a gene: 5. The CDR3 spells CASSSGLAGVGEQFF. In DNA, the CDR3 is TGTGCCAGCAGCTCGGGACTAGCGGGAGTGGGTGAGCAGTTCTTC.

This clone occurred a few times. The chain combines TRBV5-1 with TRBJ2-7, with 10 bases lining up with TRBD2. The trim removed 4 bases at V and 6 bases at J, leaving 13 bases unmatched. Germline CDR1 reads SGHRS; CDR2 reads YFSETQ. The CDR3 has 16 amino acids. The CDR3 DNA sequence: TGCGCCAGCAGCGACGAGTTAGCGGGAGGATGGGGCGAGCAGTACTTC. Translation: CASSDELAGGWGEQYF.

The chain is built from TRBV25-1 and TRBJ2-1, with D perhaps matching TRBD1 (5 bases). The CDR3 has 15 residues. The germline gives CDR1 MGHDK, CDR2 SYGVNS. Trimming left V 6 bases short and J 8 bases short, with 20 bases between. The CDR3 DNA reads TGTGCCAGCAGCCCGGCGTGGGGCGTAAGGGATGAGCAGTTCTTC. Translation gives CASSPAWGVRDEQFF.

This CDR3 reads CACRQGISTEAFF. The CDR3 nucleotides are TGTGCCTGCCGACAGGGGATAAGCACTGAAGCTTTCTTT. This chain connects TRBV30 to TRBJ1-1, with 8 bases aligning to TRBD1. The trim removed 6 bases at V and 4 bases at J, leaving 7 bases unmatched. Germline V gene data show CDR1 as GTSNPN and CDR2 as SVGIG (reference sequence). This CDR3 contains 13 residues.

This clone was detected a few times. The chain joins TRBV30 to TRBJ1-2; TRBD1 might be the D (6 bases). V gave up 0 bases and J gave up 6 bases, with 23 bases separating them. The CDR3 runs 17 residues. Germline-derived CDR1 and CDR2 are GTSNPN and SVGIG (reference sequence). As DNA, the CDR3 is TGTGCCTGGAGTGTACTAACCCCCCGAACAGGGAAGAATGGCTACACCTTC. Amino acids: CAWSVLTPRTGKNGYTF.

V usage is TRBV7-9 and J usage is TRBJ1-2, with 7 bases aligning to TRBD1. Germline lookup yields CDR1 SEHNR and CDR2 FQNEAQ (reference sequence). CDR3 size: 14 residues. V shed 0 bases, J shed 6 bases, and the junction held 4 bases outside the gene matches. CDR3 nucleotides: TGTGCCAGCAGCTTAGCAGGGGGCGAGAATGGCTACACCTTC. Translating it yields CASSLAGGENGYTF.

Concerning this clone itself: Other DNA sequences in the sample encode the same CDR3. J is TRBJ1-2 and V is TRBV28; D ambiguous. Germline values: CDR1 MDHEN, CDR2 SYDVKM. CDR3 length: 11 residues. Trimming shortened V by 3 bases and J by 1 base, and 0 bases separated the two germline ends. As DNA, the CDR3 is TGTGCCAGCAGTTTTAACTATGGCTACACCTTC. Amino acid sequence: CASSFNYGYTF.

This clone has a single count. As DNA, the CDR3 is TGTGCCAGCAGCTTAGATTTTCTCTACGAGCAGTACTTC. Translation: CASSLDFLYEQYF. The chain is built from TRBV7-9 and TRBJ2-7; D is unresolved. Germline-derived CDR1 and CDR2 are SEHNR and FQNEAQ (reference sequence). This CDR3 is 13 amino acids long. The V gene lost 1 base and the J gene lost 3 bases, with 7 bases spanning the gap.

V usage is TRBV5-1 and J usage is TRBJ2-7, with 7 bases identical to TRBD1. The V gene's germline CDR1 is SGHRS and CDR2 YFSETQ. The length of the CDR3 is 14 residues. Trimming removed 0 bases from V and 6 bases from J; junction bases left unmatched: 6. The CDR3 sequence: CASSLGQGHREQYF. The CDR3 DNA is TGCGCCAGCAGCTTGGGACAGGGCCATCGCGAGCAGTACTTC.

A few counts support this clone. CDR3 region: CASSARFASYNEQFF. CDR3 sequence (DNA): TGTGCCAGCAGTGCGAGGTTTGCCTCCTACAATGAGCAGTTCTTC. V gene TRBV25-1 combines with J gene TRBJ2-1; D gene uncertain. V was shortened by 4 bases and J by 0 bases, with 10 bases between the two germline ends. CDR3 length equals 15 residues. Germline V lookup: CDR1 MGHDK, CDR2 SYGVNS.

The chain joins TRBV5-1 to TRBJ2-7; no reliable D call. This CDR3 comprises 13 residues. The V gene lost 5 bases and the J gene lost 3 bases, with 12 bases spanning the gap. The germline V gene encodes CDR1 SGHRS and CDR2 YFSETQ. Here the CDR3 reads CASSGPEYYEQYF. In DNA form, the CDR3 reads TGCGCCAGCAGTGGTCCGGAGTACTACGAGCAGTACTTC.

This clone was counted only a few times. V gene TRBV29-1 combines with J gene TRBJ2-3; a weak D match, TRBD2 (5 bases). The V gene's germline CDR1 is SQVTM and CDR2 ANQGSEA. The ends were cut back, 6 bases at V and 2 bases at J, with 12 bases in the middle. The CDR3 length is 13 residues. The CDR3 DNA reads TGCAGCGTCCCCGCGGGTTCCACAGATACGCAGTATTTT. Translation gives CSVPAGSTDTQYF.

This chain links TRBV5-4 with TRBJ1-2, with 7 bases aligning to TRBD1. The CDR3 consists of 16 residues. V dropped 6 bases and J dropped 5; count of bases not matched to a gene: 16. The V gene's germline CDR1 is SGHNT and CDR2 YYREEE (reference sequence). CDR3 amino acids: CASTIRDRHSEYGYTF. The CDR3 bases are TGTGCCAGCACTATCCGGGACAGACATTCCGAATATGGCTACACCTTC.

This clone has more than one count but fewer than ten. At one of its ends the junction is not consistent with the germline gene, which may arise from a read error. As DNA, the CDR3 is TGTGCTAGCAGCTTAATTATACTAGAGACCCAGTACTTC. This codes for CASSLIILETQYF. The rearrangement joins TRBV7-7 to TRBJ2-5; D gene unclear. The germline CDR1 and CDR2 sequences are SSHAT and FNYEAQ (reference sequence). The CDR3 spans 13 residues.

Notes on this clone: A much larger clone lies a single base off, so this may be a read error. CDR3 region: CASSFDTDTQYF. The CDR3 DNA is TGTGCCAGCAGCTTCGACACAGATACGCAGTATTTT. The chain combines TRBV7-2 with TRBJ2-3; the D is unclear. This CDR3 region has 12 residues. V was shortened by 3 bases and J by 2 bases, with 3 bases between the two germline ends. The germline V gene encodes CDR1 SGHTA and CDR2 FQGNSA.

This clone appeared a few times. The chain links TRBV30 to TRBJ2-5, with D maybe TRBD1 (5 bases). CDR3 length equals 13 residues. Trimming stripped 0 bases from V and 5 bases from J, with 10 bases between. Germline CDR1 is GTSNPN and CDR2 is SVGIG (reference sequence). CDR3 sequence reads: CAWSVRRVETQYF. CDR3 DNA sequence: TGTGCCTGGAGTGTACGCAGGGTCGAGACCCAGTACTTC.

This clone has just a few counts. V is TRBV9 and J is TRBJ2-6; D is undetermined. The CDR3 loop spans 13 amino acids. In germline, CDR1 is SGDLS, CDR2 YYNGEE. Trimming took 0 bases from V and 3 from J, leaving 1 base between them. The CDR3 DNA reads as TGTGCCAGCAGCGTAGTTGGGGCCAACGTCCTGACTTTC. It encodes CASSVVGANVLTF.

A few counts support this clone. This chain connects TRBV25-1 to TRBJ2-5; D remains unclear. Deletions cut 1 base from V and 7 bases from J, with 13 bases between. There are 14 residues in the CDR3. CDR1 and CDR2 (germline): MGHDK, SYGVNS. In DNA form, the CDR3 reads TGTGCCAGCAGTGAATCCGGGTCCTATGGGACCCAGTACTTC. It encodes CASSESGSYGTQYF.

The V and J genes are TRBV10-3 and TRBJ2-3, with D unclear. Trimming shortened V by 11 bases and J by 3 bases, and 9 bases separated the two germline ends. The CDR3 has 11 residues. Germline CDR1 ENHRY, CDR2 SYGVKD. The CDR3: CAASQTDTQYF. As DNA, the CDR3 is TGTGCCGCATCCCAGACAGATACGCAGTATTTT.

The CDR3 DNA reads as TGTGCCTGGAAGTATGGACAGAGAAACACCATATATTTT. It is translated as CAWKYGQRNTIYF. The rearrangement uses TRBV30 and TRBJ1-3; D is possibly TRBD1 (6 bases). Germline loops: CDR1 GTSNPN, CDR2 SVGIG (reference sequence). V lost 4 bases, J lost 5 bases, and 12 bases lay in between. CDR3 size: 13 residues.

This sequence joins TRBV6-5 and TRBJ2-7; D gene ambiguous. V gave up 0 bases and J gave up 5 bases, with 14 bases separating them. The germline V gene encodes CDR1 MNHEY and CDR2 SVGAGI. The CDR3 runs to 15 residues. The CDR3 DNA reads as TGTGCCAGCAGTTACTCGTCAACTTACAGTAACGAGCAGTACTTC. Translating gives CASSYSSTYSNEQYF.

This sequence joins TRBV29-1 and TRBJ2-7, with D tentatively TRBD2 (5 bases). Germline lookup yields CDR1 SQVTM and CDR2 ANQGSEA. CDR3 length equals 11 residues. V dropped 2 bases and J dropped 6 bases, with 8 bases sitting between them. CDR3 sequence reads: CSVEPRGEQYF. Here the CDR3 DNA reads TGCAGCGTTGAACCTCGGGGCGAGCAGTACTTC.

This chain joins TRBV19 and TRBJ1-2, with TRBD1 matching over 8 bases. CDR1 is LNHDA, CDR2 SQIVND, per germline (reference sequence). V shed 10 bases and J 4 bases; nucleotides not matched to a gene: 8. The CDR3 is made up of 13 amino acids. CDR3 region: CATSTTGAYGYTF. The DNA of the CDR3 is TGTGCCACGTCGACGACAGGGGCCTATGGCTACACCTTC. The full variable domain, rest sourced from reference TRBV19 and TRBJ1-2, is DGGITQSPKYLFRKEGQNVTLSCEQNLNHDAMYWYRQDPGQGLRLIYYSQIVNDFQKGDIAEGYSVSREKKESFPLTVTSAQKNPTAFYLCATSTTGAYGYTFGSGTRLTVV.